Listed below are T cell receptor beta chains from one sample, sequenced in a study of blood T cell repertoires in COVID-19. The method was immunoSEQ multiplex PCR; TCRdb's version includes in-frame clones alone and lacks a portion of them. This repertoire shows fewer than 150,000 clones, approximately 80% found once; its top ten account for around 6.8%. The source material was peripheral blood. The source is a human donor in a cohort sampled during active COVID-19. Both conserved end residues are part of each CDR3. D genes are given only for firm matches. Rows give clone size only sometimes, using once, few, many, or a class for an expanded clone.

D gene: NA; J gene: TRBJ2-7; V gene: TRBV7-8; clone size: NA; CDR3 DNA: TGTGCCAGCAGCTTCTTGGAGGGCCCCCTCTACGAGCAGTACTTC; CDR3 protein: CASSFLEGPLYEQYF
D gene: TRBD2; J gene: TRBJ2-3; V gene: TRBV5-1; clone size: few; CDR3 DNA: TGCGCCAGCAGCCCAGAGCGGGGGGGAGATACGCAGTATTTT; CDR3 protein: CASSPERGGDTQYF
D gene: TRBD1; J gene: TRBJ1-4; V gene: TRBV4-2; clone size: NA; CDR3 DNA: TGTGCCAGCAGCCAAGAACAGGGGGAGGAAAAACTGTTTTTT; CDR3 protein: CASSQEQGEEKLFF
D gene: NA; J gene: TRBJ1-6; V gene: TRBV28; clone size: NA; CDR3 DNA: TGTGCCAGCAGTATACAGGGTAATTCACCCCTCCACTTT; CDR3 protein: CASSIQGNSPLHF
D gene: NA; J gene: TRBJ1-2; V gene: TRBV7-9; clone size: NA; CDR3 DNA: TGTGCCAGCAGCTTAGCACAGTTAACCTATGGCTACACCTTC; CDR3 protein: CASSLAQLTYGYTF
D gene: TRBD2; J gene: TRBJ2-3; V gene: TRBV9; clone size: NA; CDR3 DNA: TGTGCCAGCAGCGCATTAGCGGGGAGCACAGATACGCAGTATTTT; CDR3 protein: CASSALAGSTDTQYF
D gene: NA; J gene: TRBJ2-2; V gene: TRBV6-5; clone size: NA; CDR3 DNA: TGTGCCAGCAACCGGCGGGCCGGGGAGCTGTTTTTT; CDR3 protein: CASNRRAGELFF
D gene: NA; J gene: TRBJ2-3; V gene: TRBV18; clone size: once; CDR3 DNA: TGTGCCAGCTCACCATGGACAGGGAGAGCGGGGAGCACAGATACGCAGTATTTT; CDR3 protein: CASSPWTGRAGSTDTQYF
D gene: NA; J gene: TRBJ1-2; V gene: TRBV28; clone size: once; CDR3 DNA: TGTGCCAGCAGGCAGGGTTCTGATGGCTACACCTTC; CDR3 protein: CASRQGSDGYTF
D gene: NA; J gene: TRBJ2-1; V gene: TRBV9; clone size: few; CDR3 DNA: TGTGCCAGCAGCGCCGAGGATAGCTCCTACAATGAGCAGTTCTTC; CDR3 protein: CASSAEDSSYNEQFF
D gene: TRBD2; J gene: TRBJ2-1; V gene: TRBV6-2/TRBV6-3; clone size: NA; CDR3 DNA: TGTGCCAGCAGCTCTACGTCACTAGCGGGGGGGCCCTCCAATGAGCAGTTCTTC; CDR3 protein: CASSSTSLAGGPSNEQFF
D gene: NA; J gene: TRBJ2-5; V gene: TRBV6-2/TRBV6-3; clone size: many; CDR3 DNA: TGTGCCAGCAGTTACGAGGCACAAGAGACCCAGTACTTC; CDR3 protein: CASSYEAQETQYF
D gene: NA; J gene: TRBJ1-3; V gene: TRBV7-3; clone size: NA; CDR3 DNA: TGTGCCAGCAGCTTAATTGCCGGGTCTGGAAACACCATATATTTT; CDR3 protein: CASSLIAGSGNTIYF
D gene: NA; J gene: TRBJ1-6; V gene: TRBV6-5; clone size: NA; CDR3 DNA: TGTGCCAGCACCAGCGGAGTCTATAATTCACCCCTCCACTTT; CDR3 protein: CASTSGVYNSPLHF
D gene: NA; J gene: TRBJ2-3; V gene: TRBV5-1; clone size: NA; CDR3 DNA: TGCGCCAGCAGCTTGACGGGGAAGGTAGGCACAGATACGCAGTATTTT; CDR3 protein: CASSLTGKVGTDTQYF
D gene: NA; J gene: TRBJ1-1; V gene: TRBV9; clone size: NA; CDR3 DNA: TGTGCCAGCAGCGACCTAGGCACTGAAGCTTTCTTT; CDR3 protein: CASSDLGTEAFF
D gene: NA; J gene: TRBJ2-7; V gene: TRBV6-2/TRBV6-3; clone size: NA; CDR3 DNA: TGTGCCAGCAGTGCCGGGACTGCAGTTCGCGAGTACTTC; CDR3 protein: CASSAGTAVREYF
D gene: NA; J gene: TRBJ2-5; V gene: TRBV7-9; clone size: NA; CDR3 DNA: TGTGCCAGCAGGCCGGTGGGGGGGACCCAGTACTTC; CDR3 protein: CASRPVGGTQYF
D gene: NA; J gene: TRBJ2-1; V gene: TRBV7-2; clone size: NA; CDR3 DNA: TGTGCCAGCAGCCCGGAGAATGAGCAGTTCTTC; CDR3 protein: CASSPENEQFF
D gene: NA; J gene: TRBJ2-1; V gene: TRBV10-3; clone size: NA; CDR3 DNA: TGTGCCATCAGCGGTCGTTGGTCGGGGAATGAGCAGTTCTTC; CDR3 protein: CAISGRWSGNEQFF
D gene: TRBD2; J gene: TRBJ2-1; V gene: TRBV27; clone size: NA; CDR3 DNA: TGTGCCAGCAGTAGAACGGGACTAGGGGGCAATGAGCAGTTCTTC; CDR3 protein: CASSRTGLGGNEQFF
D gene: TRBD1; J gene: TRBJ2-3; V gene: TRBV9; clone size: NA; CDR3 DNA: TGTGCCAGCAGCTTCAGGGACTTTGGACAGGGAGATACGCAGTATTTT; CDR3 protein: CASSFRDFGQGDTQYF
D gene: TRBD1; J gene: TRBJ2-7; V gene: TRBV6-2/TRBV6-3; clone size: NA; CDR3 DNA: TGTGCCAGCAGTTACTCGCCAGATAGTACCGGGACAGGGAACCACGAGCAGTACTTC; CDR3 protein: CASSYSPDSTGTGNHEQYF
D gene: TRBD2; J gene: TRBJ2-1; V gene: TRBV7-6; clone size: NA; CDR3 DNA: TGTGCCAGCAGCTTAGCGGGACTAGCGGACAATGAGCAGTTCTTC; CDR3 protein: CASSLAGLADNEQFF
D gene: NA; J gene: TRBJ1-2; V gene: TRBV19; clone size: NA; CDR3 DNA: TGTGCCAGTCGGGAGAGCTATGGCTACACCTTC; CDR3 protein: CASRESYGYTF
D gene: TRBD2; J gene: TRBJ2-2; V gene: TRBV7-2; clone size: NA; CDR3 DNA: TGTGCCAGCAGAGAGAGGACTAGCTTGGGCGGGGAGCTGTTTTTT; CDR3 protein: CASRERTSLGGELFF
D gene: TRBD1; J gene: TRBJ1-1; V gene: TRBV19; clone size: NA; CDR3 DNA: TGTGCCAGTAGTATTGGGACAGGGATGAACACTGAAGCTTTCTTT; CDR3 protein: CASSIGTGMNTEAFF
D gene: NA; J gene: TRBJ2-5; V gene: TRBV5-4; clone size: NA; CDR3 DNA: TGTGCCAGCAGAAAAGGGAGTCAGGAAGAGACCCAGTACTTC; CDR3 protein: CASRKGSQEETQYF